The sequence of this TCR beta chain was determined in a study of blood T cell repertoires in COVID-19. For the study at large: COVID-19 samples, acute and convalescent, were from the United States, Italy and Spain.

Original analysis: From reference gene primer amplification, estimates of nucleated cell counts were derived. Libraries were prepared by immunoSEQ multiplex PCR; TCRdb keeps only in-frame clonotypes and omits some of them. V, J and clone size reflect that table, while D and trimming were determined from the DNA. The profile shows fewer than 150,000 clones, 81% of them singletons. Trimming stripped 5 bases from V and 5 bases from J, with 12 bases between. The CDR3 loop spans 14 amino acids. The germline CDR1 and CDR2 sequences are SEHNR and FQNEAQ (reference sequence). This clone was counted between two and nine times.

This sequence was found in a man aged 45-65 years with acute or convalescent COVID-19. Sequencing was carried out using peripheral blood. The chain combines TRBV7-9 with TRBJ1-4, with D hard to call. The CDR3 bases are TGTGCCAGCAGCCCACCCAGTTCGAATGAAAAACTGTTTTTT. Amino acids: CASSPPSSNEKLFF.